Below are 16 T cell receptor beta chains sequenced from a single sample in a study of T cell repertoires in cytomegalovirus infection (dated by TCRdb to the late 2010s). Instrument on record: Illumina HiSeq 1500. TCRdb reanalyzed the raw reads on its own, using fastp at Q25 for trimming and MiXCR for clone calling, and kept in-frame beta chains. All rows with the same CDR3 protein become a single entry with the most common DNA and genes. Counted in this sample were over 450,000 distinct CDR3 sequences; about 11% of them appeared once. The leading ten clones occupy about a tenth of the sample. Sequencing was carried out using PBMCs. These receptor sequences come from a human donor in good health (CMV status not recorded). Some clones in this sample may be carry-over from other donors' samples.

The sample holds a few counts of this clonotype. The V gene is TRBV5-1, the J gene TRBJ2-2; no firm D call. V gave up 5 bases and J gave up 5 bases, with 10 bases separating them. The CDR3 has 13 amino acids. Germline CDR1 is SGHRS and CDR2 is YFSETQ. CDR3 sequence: CASSQGPTGELFF. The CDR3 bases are TGCGCCAGCAGTCAAGGCCCGACCGGGGAGCTGTTTTTT.

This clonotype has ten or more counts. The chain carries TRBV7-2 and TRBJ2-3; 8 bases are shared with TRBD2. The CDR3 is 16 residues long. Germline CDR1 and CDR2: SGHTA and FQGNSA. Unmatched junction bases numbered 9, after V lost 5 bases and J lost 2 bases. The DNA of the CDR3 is TGTGCCAGCAGCATCTTCGGGACTAGTGACACAGATACGCAGTATTTT. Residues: CASSIFGTSDTDTQYF.

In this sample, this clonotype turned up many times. The CDR3 sequence: CASSPRDRVNTEAFF. CDR3 bases: TGTGCCAGCAGCCCCCGGGACAGGGTGAACACTGAAGCTTTCTTT. The rearrangement uses TRBV7-9 and TRBJ1-1; the match to TRBD1 covers 9 bases. CDR3 length: 15 residues. In germline, CDR1 is SEHNR, CDR2 FQNEAQ (reference sequence). V gave up 5 bases and J gave up 0 bases; unmatched junction bases: 4.

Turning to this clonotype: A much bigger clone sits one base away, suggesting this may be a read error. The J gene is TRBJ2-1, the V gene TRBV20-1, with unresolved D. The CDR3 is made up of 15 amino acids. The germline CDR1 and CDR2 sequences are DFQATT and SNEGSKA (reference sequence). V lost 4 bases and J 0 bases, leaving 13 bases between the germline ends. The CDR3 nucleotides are TGCAGTGCTATCCTAGGGCAGAGCTCCTACAATGAGCAGTTCTTC. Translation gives CSAILGQSSYNEQFF.

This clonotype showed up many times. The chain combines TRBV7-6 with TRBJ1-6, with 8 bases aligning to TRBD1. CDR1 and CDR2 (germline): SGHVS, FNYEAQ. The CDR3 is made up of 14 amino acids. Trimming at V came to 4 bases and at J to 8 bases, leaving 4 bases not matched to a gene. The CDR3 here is CASSSGQVDSPLHF. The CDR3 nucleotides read TGTGCCAGCAGCTCGGGACAGGTGGATTCACCCCTCCACTTT.

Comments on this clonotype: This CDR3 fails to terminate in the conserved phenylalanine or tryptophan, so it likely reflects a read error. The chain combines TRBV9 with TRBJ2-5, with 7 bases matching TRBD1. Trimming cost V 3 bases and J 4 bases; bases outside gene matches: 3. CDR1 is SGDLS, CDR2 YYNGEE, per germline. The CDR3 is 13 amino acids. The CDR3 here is CASSATGRETQYS. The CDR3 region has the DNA TGTGCCAGCAGCGCGACAGGGCGAGAGACCCAGTACTCC.

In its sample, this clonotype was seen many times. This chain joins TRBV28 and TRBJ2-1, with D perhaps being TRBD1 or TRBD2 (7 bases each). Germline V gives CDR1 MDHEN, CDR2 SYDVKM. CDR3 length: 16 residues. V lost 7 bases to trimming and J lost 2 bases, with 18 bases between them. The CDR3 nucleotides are TGTGCCAGCACCAAATCCAGGGGGAGGGCCTACAATGAGCAGTTCTTC. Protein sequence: CASTKSRGRAYNEQFF.

CDR3 bases: TGTGCCAGCAGCCCCCCCCCTAGCGGGAGTGGCACAGATACGCAGTATTTT. Amino acid sequence: CASSPPPSGSGTDTQYF. This sequence joins TRBV7-3 and TRBJ2-3; the match to TRBD2 covers 10 bases. V dropped 5 bases and J dropped 1; count of bases not matched to a gene: 9. From germline, CDR1 is SGHTA and CDR2 FQGTGA. The CDR3 totals 17 residues. Full variable domain (missing parts from reference TRBV7-3 and TRBJ2-3): GAGVSQTPSNKVTEKGKYVELRCDPISGHTALYWYRQSLGQGPEFLIYFQGTGAADDSGLPNDRFFAVRPEGSVSTLKIQRTERGDSAVYLCASSPPPSGSGTDTQYFGPGTRLTVL.

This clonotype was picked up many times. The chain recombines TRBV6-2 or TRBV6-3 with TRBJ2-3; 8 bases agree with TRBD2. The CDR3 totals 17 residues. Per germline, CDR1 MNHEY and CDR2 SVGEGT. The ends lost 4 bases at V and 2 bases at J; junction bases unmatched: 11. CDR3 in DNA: TGTGCCAGCAGTTTTAGAGCGGGACTAGGGGCCACAGATACGCAGTATTTT. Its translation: CASSFRAGLGATDTQYF.

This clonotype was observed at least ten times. CDR3 loop: CASSLAPGAASNTGELFF. CDR3 bases: TGTGCCAGCAGCTTGGCCCCAGGGGCGGCTTCGAACACCGGGGAGCTGTTTTTT. V usage is TRBV5-4 and J usage is TRBJ2-2; D may be TRBD1 (6 bases). Trimming pared 0 bases from V and 0 bases from J, leaving 15 bases between. CDR1 and CDR2 from the germline V gene are SGHNT and YYREEE (reference sequence). This CDR3 comprises 18 residues.

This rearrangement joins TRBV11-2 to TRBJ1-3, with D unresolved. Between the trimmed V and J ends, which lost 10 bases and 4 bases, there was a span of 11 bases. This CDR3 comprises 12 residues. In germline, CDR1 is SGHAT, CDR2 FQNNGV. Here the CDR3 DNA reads TGTGCCACCCAACCGGGGGGAAACACCATATATTTT. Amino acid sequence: CATQPGGNTIYF. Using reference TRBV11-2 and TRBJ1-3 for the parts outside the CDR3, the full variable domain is EAGVAQSPRYKIIEKRQSVAFWCNPISGHATLYWYQQILGQGPKLLIQFQNNGVVDDSQLPKDRFSAERLKGVDSTLKIQPAKLEDSAVYLCATQPGGNTIYFGEGSWLTVV.

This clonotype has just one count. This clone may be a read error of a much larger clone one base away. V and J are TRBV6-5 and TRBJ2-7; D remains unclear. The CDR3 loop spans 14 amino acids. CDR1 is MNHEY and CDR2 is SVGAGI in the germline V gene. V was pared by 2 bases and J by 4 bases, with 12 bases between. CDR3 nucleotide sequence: TGTGCCAGCAGTTACGACGTTGGAGAATACGAGCAGTACTTC. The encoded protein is CASSYDVGEYEQYF.

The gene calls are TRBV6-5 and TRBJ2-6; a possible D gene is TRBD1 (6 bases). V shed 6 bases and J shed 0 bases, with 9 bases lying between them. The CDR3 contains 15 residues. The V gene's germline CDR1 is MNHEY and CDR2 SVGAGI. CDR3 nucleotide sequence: TGTGCCAGCAGCACCAGGGGCTCTGGGGCCAACGTCCTGACTTTC. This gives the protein CASSTRGSGANVLTF.

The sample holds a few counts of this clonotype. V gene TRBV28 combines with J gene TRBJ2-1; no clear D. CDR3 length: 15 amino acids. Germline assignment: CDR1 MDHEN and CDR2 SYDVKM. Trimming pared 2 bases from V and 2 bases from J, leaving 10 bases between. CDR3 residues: CASSLGLDPYNEQFF. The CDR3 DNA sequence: TGTGCCAGCAGTTTAGGTCTAGATCCCTACAATGAGCAGTTCTTC.

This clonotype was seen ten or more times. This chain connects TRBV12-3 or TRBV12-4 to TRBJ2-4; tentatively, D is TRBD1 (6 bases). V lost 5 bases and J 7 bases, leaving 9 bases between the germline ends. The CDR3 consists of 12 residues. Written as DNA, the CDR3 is TGTGCCAGCAGTGAAACAGGGAACATTCAGTACTTC. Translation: CASSETGNIQYF.

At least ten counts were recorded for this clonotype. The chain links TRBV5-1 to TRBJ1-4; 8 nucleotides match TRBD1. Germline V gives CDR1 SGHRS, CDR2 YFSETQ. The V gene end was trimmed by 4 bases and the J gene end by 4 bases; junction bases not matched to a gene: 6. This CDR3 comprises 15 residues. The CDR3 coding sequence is TGCGCCAGCAGCCCTGGACAGGGTATTAATGAAAAACTGTTTTTT. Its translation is CASSPGQGINEKLFF.